This T cell receptor (beta chain) was identified in a study of shared clonotypes between healthy human individuals. Trimming took off 0 bases at V and 8 bases at J, with 19 bases between the two ends. Per germline, CDR1 MDHEN and CDR2 SYDVKM. This CDR3 is built from 16 residues. TCRdb's copy holds only in-frame clones and misses some; the assay was immunoSEQ multiplex PCR. The sample lists about 2.4 million clones, 85% to 95% occurring once. What was sequenced was naive CD4+ T cells sorted from blood. This sample's subset: CD45RA+ positively selected. V and J are TRBV28 and TRBJ1-2; the D gene is possibly TRBD1 (6 bases). The clonotype was recovered from a man between 18 and 35 years old in good health. CDR3 sequence: CASSLWPGMGAEGYTF. Here the CDR3 DNA reads TGTGCCAGCAGTTTATGGCCTGGGATGGGGGCAGAGGGCTACACCTTC.